This is a list of T cell receptor beta chains from one sample in a study of shared clonotypes between healthy human individuals. Libraries were prepared by immunoSEQ multiplex PCR; TCRdb keeps only in-frame clonotypes and omits some of them. This sample has about 1.1 million clones, with 70% to 80% found just once. Sequenced: memory CD4+ T cells from PBMCs. The source is a man younger than 35 in good health. Some clones in this sample may be carry-over from other donors' samples. The CDR3 runs from the conserved cysteine through the conserved F or W. The D gene is left open where the match is weak. Rows may omit the clone size; those that give it use once, few, many or a size class.

j_gene | len | abundance | v_gene | d_gene | CDR3nt | CDR3aa
TRBJ2-7 | 11 | few | TRBV18 | - | TGTGCCAGCTCAGCCTCCTACGAGCAGTACTTC | CASSASYEQYF
TRBJ1-5 | 19 | many | TRBV12-2 | - | TGTGCAAGTCGCTCCAGGCGGCGACAATCCCAGGCGTCCTATCAGCCCCAGCATTTT | CASRSRRRQSQASYQPQHF
TRBJ1-1 | 14 | many | TRBV7-9 | - | TGTGCCAGCAGCCCGGCCCATAGGGCCACTGAAGCTTTCTTT | CASSPAHRATEAFF
TRBJ2-1 | 21 | - | TRBV29-1 | TRBD2 | TGCAGCGTTGAATCCCCTAGCGGGAGTCCTAACCACCAGTCCCCTTACAATGAGCAGTTCTTC | CSVESPSGSPNHQSPYNEQFF
TRBJ2-3 | 15 | - | TRBV5-1 | TRBD2 | TGCGCCAGCAAACCGGGACTAGGGCGCACAGATACGCAGTATTTT | CASKPGLGRTDTQYF
TRBJ2-7 | 15 | few | TRBV6-1 | - | TGTGCCAGCAGTGAAAGAGGGGCAGGTAAGGTCGAGCAGTACTTC | CASSERGAGKVEQYF
TRBJ2-1 | 18 | - | TRBV29-1 | TRBD2 | TGCAGCGTTAGCCGGTGGAGCGGGGACCCCTCTTACAACAATGAGCAGTTCTTC | CSVSRWSGDPSYNNEQFF
TRBJ2-5 | 14 | - | TRBV2 | - | TGTGCCAGCAGTGCAATAGGATATGGCGAGACCCAGTACTTC | CASSAIGYGETQYF
TRBJ2-1 | 14 | - | TRBV5-1 | TRBD2 | TGCGCCAGCAGCGGGCTAGCGGAGTACAATGAGCAGTTCTTC | CASSGLAEYNEQFF
TRBJ2-5 | 16 | once | TRBV5-1 | TRBD1 | TGCGCCAGCAGCCAACAACCCGGGACAGATCAAGAGACCCAGTACTTC | CASSQQPGTDQETQYF
TRBJ1-2 | 14 | once | TRBV29-1 | TRBD1 | TGCAGCGTTGTGCCGGACAGGGGGCGTCGGGGCTACACCTTC | CSVVPDRGRRGYTF
TRBJ2-7 | 13 | - | TRBV19 | - | TGTGCCAGTAGTACGACAGTCTCCTACGAGCAGTACTTC | CASSTTVSYEQYF
TRBJ2-7 | 15 | - | TRBV4-1 | - | TGCGCCAGCAGGAAGGGGGAGGTGAACTCCTACGAGCAGTACTTC | CASRKGEVNSYEQYF
TRBJ2-6 | 17 | - | TRBV18 | TRBD1 | TGTGCCAGCTCACCGGGGACAGGTTTATCTGGGGCCAACGTCCTGACTTTC | CASSPGTGLSGANVLTF
TRBJ2-7 | 15 | - | TRBV5-1 | TRBD1 | TGCGCCAGCAGCTTGGCCGGGACAGGGGGGTACGAGCAGTACTTC | CASSLAGTGGYEQYF
TRBJ2-7 | 11 | - | TRBV28 | - | TGTGCCAGCAGTTCCAGACACGAGCAGTACTTC | CASSSRHEQYF
TRBJ2-7 | 14 | - | TRBV5-1 | TRBD1 | TGCGCCAGCAGCGGGGGACAGGGGGCTTACGAGCAGTACTTC | CASSGGQGAYEQYF
TRBJ2-7 | 14 | - | TRBV7-9 | TRBD2 | TGTGCCAGCAGCTCCTCCGGGACTAACTACGAGCAGTACTTC | CASSSSGTNYEQYF
TRBJ1-3 | 19 | - | TRBV9 | - | TGTGCCAGCAGCGCGCGGACGGGGCGAGGAGGTTTGGCTGGAAACACCATATATTTT | CASSARTGRGGLAGNTIYF
TRBJ2-7 | 15 | - | TRBV7-8 | TRBD2 | TGTGCCAGCAGCTTAGAGCCCGCGGGAGCCTACGAGCAGTACTTC | CASSLEPAGAYEQYF
TRBJ2-1 | 15 | - | TRBV27 | TRBD2 | TGTGCCAGCAGTTTAGCGGGAGAGTTTTGGGATGAGCAGTTCTTC | CASSLAGEFWDEQFF
TRBJ1-1 | 13 | - | TRBV5-4 | - | TGTGCCAGCAGCTTGACAGGTGAAGGTGAAGCTTTCTTT | CASSLTGEGEAFF
TRBJ2-7 | 16 | - | TRBV5-1 | TRBD2 | TGCGCCAGCAGTCCTCCGGGACTAGCGGGGACCTACGAGCAGTACTTC | CASSPPGLAGTYEQYF
TRBJ1-2 | 16 | - | TRBV5-4 | TRBD1 | TGTGCCAGCAGACCCGCCGAGACAGGGACTCTCTATGGCTACACCTTC | CASRPAETGTLYGYTF
TRBJ1-4 | 13 | - | TRBV5-1 | - | TGCGCCAGCAGCGAGCGGACAGACGAAAAACTGTTTTTT | CASSERTDEKLFF
TRBJ1-2 | 11 | few | TRBV28 | - | TGTGCCAGCAGAAGGAACTATGGCTACACCTTC | CASRRNYGYTF
TRBJ2-1 | 15 | - | TRBV18 | - | TGTGCCAGCTCACCCTCGCAAGGATCCTACAATGAGCAGTTCTTC | CASSPSQGSYNEQFF
TRBJ2-1 | 17 | few | TRBV4-3 | - | TGCGCCAGCAGCCCCGACGCCGGAGGGAGCTCCTACAATGAGCAGTTCTTC | CASSPDAGGSSYNEQFF
TRBJ2-4 | 11 | - | TRBV6-5 | - | TGTGCCAGGAGAGGGGGGAACATTCAGTACTTC | CARRGGNIQYF
TRBJ2-3 | 16 | - | TRBV4-3 | - | TGCGCCAGCAGTCCGGCTCCGGGGTCTAGCACAGATACGCAGTATTTT | CASSPAPGSSTDTQYF
TRBJ1-2 | 16 | - | TRBV7-2 | TRBD1 | TGTGCCAGCAGCACCGGGACAGCTTGGGGGGACTATGGCTACACCTTC | CASSTGTAWGDYGYTF
TRBJ1-3 | 18 | - | TRBV30 | - | TGTGCCTGGAGTCCCGGTGCATTTACCAAGAGCTCTGGAAACACCATATATTTT | CAWSPGAFTKSSGNTIYF
TRBJ2-7 | 15 | - | TRBV5-8 | TRBD2 | TGTGCCAGCAGCTCCGGGGGGGGCCCACGGGACGAGCAGTACTTC | CASSSGGGPRDEQYF
TRBJ2-1 | 16 | once | TRBV14 | TRBD2 | TGTGCCAGCAGCCTCTTCTCGGGACTAGGGGACAATGAGCAGTTCTTC | CASSLFSGLGDNEQFF
TRBJ2-7 | 17 | - | TRBV7-9 | TRBD2 | TGTGCCAGCAGCTTAGCGTTGGGCGGGAGCGCAACCTACGAGCAGTACTTC | CASSLALGGSATYEQYF
TRBJ1-5 | 16 | - | TRBV15 | - | TGTGCCACCAGCAGAAGTTGGCAGAGGGGCAATCAGCCCCAGCATTTT | CATSRSWQRGNQPQHF
TRBJ1-1 | 13 | - | TRBV7-2 | - | TGTGCCACCGGAGGACAGATGAACACTGAAGCTTTCTTT | CATGGQMNTEAFF
TRBJ2-3 | 11 | - | TRBV20-1 | - | TGCAGTGCTCGGACAGCAGATACGCAGTATTTT | CSARTADTQYF
TRBJ2-5 | 15 | - | TRBV28 | - | TGTGCCAGCAGCGATATGAGCGGGTTGAGAGAGACCCAGTACTTC | CASSDMSGLRETQYF
TRBJ1-5 | 16 | - | TRBV5-1 | - | TGCGCCAGCAGCTTCTCGGGGGACGGTAGCAATCAGCCCCAGCATTTT | CASSFSGDGSNQPQHF
TRBJ1-4 | 15 | - | TRBV18 | - | TGTGCCAGCTCACCATCGAGGGGGATATACGAAAAACTGTTTTTT | CASSPSRGIYEKLFF
TRBJ1-1 | 19 | many | TRBV5-1 | TRBD1 | TGCGCCAGCAGCTCCCCCCGGGACAGGGGGCTAATGGGGAACACTGAAGCTTTCTTT | CASSSPRDRGLMGNTEAFF
TRBJ2-1 | 12 | once | TRBV6-6 | - | TGTGCCAGCAGTTCCCGTTCCGATGAGCAGTTCTTC | CASSSRSDEQFF
TRBJ2-2 | 15 | - | TRBV4-1 | - | TGCGCCAGCAGCCAAGGTAAAGGAATGCCCGGGGAGCTGTTTTTT | CASSQGKGMPGELFF
TRBJ1-4 | 15 | few | TRBV9 | TRBD1 | TGTGCCAGCAGCGCCCTAGACAGGGAAGGTGAAAAACTGTTTTTT | CASSALDREGEKLFF
TRBJ2-1 | 18 | - | TRBV5-3 | TRBD2 | TGTGCCAGAAGCTTGGGGACTAGCGGGTTCAGCTCCTACAATGAGCAGTTCTTC | CARSLGTSGFSSYNEQFF
TRBJ2-3 | 15 | - | TRBV7-8 | - | TGTGCCAGCAGCTTATTTGGTGGGAGCACAGATACGCAGTATTTT | CASSLFGGSTDTQYF
TRBJ2-7 | 14 | - | TRBV15 | - | TGTGCCACCAGCAGAGGGACAGCCTCCTACGAGCAGTACTTC | CATSRGTASYEQYF
TRBJ2-5 | 16 | - | TRBV11-2 | - | TGTGCCAGCAGCTTAGTAGGGTTATTAGGGCAAGAGACCCAGTACTTC | CASSLVGLLGQETQYF
TRBJ2-3 | 13 | - | TRBV11-1 | - | TGTGCCAGCAGCCGAGAGATGGGAGATACGCAGTATTTT | CASSREMGDTQYF
TRBJ2-7 | 16 | - | TRBV21-1 | - | TGTGCCAGCAGCAAAGTGGCGGGGCTCACCTCGGACGAGCAGTACTTC | CASSKVAGLTSDEQYF
TRBJ2-7 | 15 | - | TRBV7-8 | TRBD1 | TGTGCCAGCAGCTCACGCAGGGGGTCGCCCTACGAGCAGTACTTC | CASSSRRGSPYEQYF
TRBJ1-5 | 13 | many | TRBV2 | - | TGTGCCAGCAGACGGGACCACAATCAGCCCCAGCATTTT | CASRRDHNQPQHF